This entry is about one T cell receptor (beta chain). The antigen is unknown. CDR3 length: 19 residues. The germline gives CDR1 LGHNA, CDR2 YSLEER. Trimming cost V 1 base and J 3 bases; bases outside gene matches: 11. Amplified TCR beta CDR3 regions were obtained using RNA transcripts as template. Scientists carried out first-round RT-PCR using HTBI primers and then a second-round multiplex PCR. TCRdb reanalysed the multiplex PCR reads using MiXCR and keeps one entry per CDR3 protein. The profile shows over a million distinct CDR3 sequences, about 38% of them singletons. The entry originates in a study of Graves' ophthalmopathy and Graves' hyperthyroidism. Study-level findings and limits: Stable hyperthyroidism and ophthalmopathy were told apart by a 13-signature model, which achieved 85% to 90% sensitivity and 81.08% specificity. Blood also held most thyroid clonotypes expanded above 0.001 frequency.

Lactation, pregnancy, uncontrolled infections and other autoimmune diseases were all grounds for excluding patients. Symptoms, serum thyroxine and TRAb, thyroid ultrasound, and orbital computed tomography formed the diagnostic basis. The chain has TRBV4-3 and TRBJ2-5; TRBD2 aligns across 13 bases. The source of this sequence is an adult man with Graves' hyperthyroidism. The sample was peripheral blood or thyroid tissue (not recorded which). CDR3 sequence reads: CASSQGLAGGGRPKETQYF. The DNA of the CDR3 is TGCGCCAGCAGCCAAGGACTAGCGGGAGGCGGACGCCCTAAAGAGACCCAGTACTTC.